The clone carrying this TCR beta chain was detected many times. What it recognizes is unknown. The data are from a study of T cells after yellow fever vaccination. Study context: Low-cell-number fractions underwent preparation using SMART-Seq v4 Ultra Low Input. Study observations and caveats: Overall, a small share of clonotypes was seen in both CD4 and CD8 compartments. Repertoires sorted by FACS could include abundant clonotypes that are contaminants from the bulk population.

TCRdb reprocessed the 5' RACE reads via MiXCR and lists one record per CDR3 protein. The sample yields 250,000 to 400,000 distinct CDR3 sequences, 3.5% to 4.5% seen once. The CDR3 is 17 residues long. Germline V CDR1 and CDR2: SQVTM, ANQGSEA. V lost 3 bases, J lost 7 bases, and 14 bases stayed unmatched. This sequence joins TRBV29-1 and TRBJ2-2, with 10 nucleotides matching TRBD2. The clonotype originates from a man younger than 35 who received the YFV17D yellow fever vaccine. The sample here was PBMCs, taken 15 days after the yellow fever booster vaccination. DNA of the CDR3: TGCAGCGTTGACCTCAAACTAGCGGGACAAAATAGCGGGGAGCTGTTTTTT. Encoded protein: CSVDLKLAGQNSGELFF.